The clone carrying this T cell receptor (beta chain) came up many times. The CDR3 sequence is 15 residues long. Germline trimming cut 4 bases from V and 7 bases from J; bases unmatched to any gene: 10. From germline, CDR1 is SGHRS and CDR2 YFSETQ. Naive CD4+ cells had CD25+ Tregs removed. Constant-region reverse primers amplified full-length variable regions, followed by semi-nested Nested Universal Primer A PCR. Using its own MiXCR run on the 5' RACE reads, TCRdb lists one record per CDR3 protein. The sample includes about 54,000 distinct CDR3 sequences, about 15% seen only once; the top ten take around 2.3%.

The sequence came from a female donor with breast cancer. Source material: naive CD4+ T cells sorted from blood. Regarding subset: naive CD4+ T cells, CD4+CD45RA+CD25-. The chain recombines TRBV5-1 with TRBJ2-1; 8 positions agree with TRBD1. CDR3 nucleotide sequence: TGCGCCAGCAGCCAGGACAGGGAGATTGGAAATGAGCAGTTCTTC. This gives the protein CASSQDREIGNEQFF.